The 9 T cell receptor beta chains below come from one sample, sequenced in a study of response to subunit inactivated influenza vaccine. Using its own MiXCR run on the RT-PCR reads, TCRdb lists one record per CDR3 protein. The sample carries approximately 700,000 distinct CDR3 sequences, about a sixth recorded once. Material: PBMCs from blood, obtained approximately 13 days after vaccination. Receptors originate from a man aged 50 or older who received an inactivated influenza vaccine.

This clonotype occurred many times. The chain uses TRBV20-1 and TRBJ2-7; 9 nucleotides line up with TRBD2. V gave up 1 base and J gave up 4 bases; unmatched junction bases: 5. In germline, CDR1 is DFQATT, CDR2 SNEGSKA (reference sequence). CDR3 size: 14 residues. This CDR3 reads CSARAGTSSYEQYF. The CDR3 bases are TGCAGTGCTAGAGCCGGGACTAGCTCGTACGAGCAGTACTTC.

This clonotype was picked up a small number of times. The chain joins TRBV29-1 to TRBJ2-7; possible D gene TRBD1, 6 bases. V lost 1 base and J lost 5, with 12 bases in between. The CDR3 totals 13 residues. CDR1 and CDR2 from the germline V gene are SQVTM and ANQGSEA. The CDR3 loop is CSVEGQVPHEQYF. DNA for the CDR3: TGCAGCGTTGAAGGACAGGTCCCCCACGAGCAGTACTTC.

V usage is TRBV29-1 and J usage is TRBJ2-1; D is perhaps TRBD1 (5 bases). The CDR3 sequence is 12 residues long. Looked up from germline, CDR1 is SQVTM and CDR2 is ANQGSEA. V was cut by 8 bases and J by 6 bases, with 14 bases left in between. CDR3 sequence: CSIYRFSNEQFF. CDR3 coding DNA: TGCAGCATCTACAGGTTTAGCAATGAGCAGTTCTTC.

This clonotype was detected only a few times. The V gene is TRBV4-2, the J gene TRBJ2-1; tentative D call: TRBD2 (5 bases). Germline values: CDR1 LGHNA, CDR2 YNFKEQ. The CDR3 is 16 amino acids. V was shortened by 3 bases and J by 8 bases, with 20 bases between the two germline ends. The CDR3 nucleotides are TGTGCCAGCAGCCAGCCCGTGGGCCGGGGAGTGGATGAGCAGTTCTTC. Translating gives CASSQPVGRGVDEQFF.

Comments on this clonotype: The junction departs from germline at one end; a sequencing error may be responsible. V gene TRBV6-2 or TRBV6-3 combines with J gene TRBJ2-3, with TRBD2 matching 10 bases. Germline V gives CDR1 MNHEY, CDR2 SVGEGT. The CDR3 totals 12 residues. DNA of the CDR3: TGTGCCAGCAGAATTAGCGGGGGGATCTCGAATTTT. The encoded protein is CASRISGGISNF.

In its sample, this clonotype was seen many times. The chain recombines TRBV7-2 with TRBJ1-6, with a weak D call TRBD1 (5 bases). V gave up 3 bases and J gave up 10 bases, with 10 bases separating them. Looked up from germline, CDR1 is SGHTA and CDR2 is FQGNSA. This CDR3 is built from 13 residues. The CDR3 reads CASSLGPRSPLHF. The CDR3 coding sequence is TGTGCCAGCAGCTTGGGACCTCGATCACCCCTCCACTTT.

This sequence joins TRBV12-3 or TRBV12-4 and TRBJ2-1, with TRBD2 identical over 11 bases. Germline trimming cut 5 bases from V and 3 bases from J; bases unmatched to any gene: 6. The CDR3 sequence is 16 residues long. The CDR3 reads CASSVSGRADYNEQFF. The DNA for the CDR3 is TGTGCCAGCAGTGTTAGCGGGAGGGCTGACTACAATGAGCAGTTCTTC.

The chain uses TRBV12-3 or TRBV12-4 and TRBJ2-3, with TRBD2 identical over 14 bases. The CDR3 contains 14 residues. The junction had 10 bases not matched to a gene; V was cut back by 5 bases and J by 15 bases. The CDR3 protein is CASSPGLAGERYYF. CDR3 in DNA: TGTGCCAGCAGTCCGGGACTAGCGGGAGAGCGATACTATTTT.

This clonotype came up many times. The chain links TRBV5-1 to TRBJ2-3; 8 positions agree with TRBD1. This CDR3 comprises 15 residues. Germline V gene sequence: CDR1 SGHRS, CDR2 YFSETQ. The J segment lost 3 bases and the V segment lost 4 bases, leaving 7 bases of the junction unmatched. CDR3 sequence reads: CASSADRERTDTQYF. In nucleotides, the CDR3 is TGCGCCAGCAGCGCGGACAGGGAGAGAACAGATACGCAGTATTTT.